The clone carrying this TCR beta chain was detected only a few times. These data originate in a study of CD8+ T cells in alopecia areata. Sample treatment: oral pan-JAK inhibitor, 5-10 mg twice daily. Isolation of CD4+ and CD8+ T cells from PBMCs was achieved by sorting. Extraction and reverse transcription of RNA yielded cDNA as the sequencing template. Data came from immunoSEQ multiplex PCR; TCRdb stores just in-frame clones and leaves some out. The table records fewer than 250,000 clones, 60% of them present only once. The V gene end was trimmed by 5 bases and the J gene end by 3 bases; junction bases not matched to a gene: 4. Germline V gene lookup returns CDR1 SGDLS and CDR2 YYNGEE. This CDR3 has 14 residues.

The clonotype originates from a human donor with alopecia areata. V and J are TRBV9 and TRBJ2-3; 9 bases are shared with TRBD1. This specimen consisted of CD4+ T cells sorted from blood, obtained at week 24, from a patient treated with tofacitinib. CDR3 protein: CASRPTGGTDTQYF. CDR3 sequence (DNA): TGTGCCAGCAGACCGACAGGGGGGACAGATACGCAGTATTTT.